This T cell receptor (beta chain) was recorded in a study of control samples from healthy donors and cancer patients (TCRdb year 2020). Libraries were built with the immunoSEQ multiplex PCR assay. The source is immuneACCESS, and TCRdb retained only in-frame sequences with V and J called. Part of the clones is not carried over; for the studies checked, unresolved V genes explain less than half of this, and the remainder is unexplained. Within this sample are under 200,000 clones, with about 94% of them counted one time only. The ten largest clones capture 13% to 15% of the sample. Notes on this clone: No cognate antigen has been identified for it. Base qualities are not at hand, and no much larger clone is one base apart.

CDR1 SGHAT and CDR2 FQNNGV were looked up in the germline V gene. The CDR3 runs 15 residues from the cysteine to the phenylalanine. Left in the record is the CDR3 DNA by itself, 45 bases read in frame from the first base. Germline trimming: 6 bases from V, 1 base from J; junction bases outside gene matches: 5. Sequenced sample: PBMCs. The receptor was derived from a man between 60 and 75 years old with colorectal cancer. Here the chain combines TRBV11-2 and TRBJ1-1; TRBD1 matches 10 bases in the middle. The sequenced DNA is TGTGCCAGCAGGGGGACAGGGGCTACGAACACTGAAGCTTTCTTT. It specifies CASRGTGATNTEAFF. The entire variable domain, with the stretches around the CDR3 drawn from the reference TRBV11-2 and TRBJ1-1 proteins, is EAGVAQSPRYKIIEKRQSVAFWCNPISGHATLYWYQQILGQGPKLLIQFQNNGVVDDSQLPKDRFSAERLKGVDSTLKIQPAKLEDSAVYLCASRGTGATNTEAFFGQGTRLTVV.